This T cell receptor (beta chain) was captured in a study of cytomegalovirus exposure and HLA in healthy donors. This clone was seen a single time. 13 Jbeta primers and 60 Vbeta primers were used for the PCR. The repertoire was sequenced with immunoSEQ multiplex PCR; TCRdb's copy has only in-frame clones and lacks some. The sample lists about 130,000 clones, about 78% seen once, with about 4% in the top ten. Sequences were obtained from PBMCs. The receptor was derived from a man aged 25 to 45 in good health and CMV-seronegative.

The CDR3, as DNA: TGTGCCAGTAGTATGTTAAACAATGAGCAGTTCTTC. This sequence encodes CASSMLNNEQFF. The J gene is TRBJ2-1, the V gene TRBV19; D is unclear. CDR3 length: 12 amino acids. CDR1 is LNHDA, CDR2 SQIVND, per germline (reference sequence). The germline V and J ends were trimmed by 3 bases and 5 bases, with 5 bases remaining between them.